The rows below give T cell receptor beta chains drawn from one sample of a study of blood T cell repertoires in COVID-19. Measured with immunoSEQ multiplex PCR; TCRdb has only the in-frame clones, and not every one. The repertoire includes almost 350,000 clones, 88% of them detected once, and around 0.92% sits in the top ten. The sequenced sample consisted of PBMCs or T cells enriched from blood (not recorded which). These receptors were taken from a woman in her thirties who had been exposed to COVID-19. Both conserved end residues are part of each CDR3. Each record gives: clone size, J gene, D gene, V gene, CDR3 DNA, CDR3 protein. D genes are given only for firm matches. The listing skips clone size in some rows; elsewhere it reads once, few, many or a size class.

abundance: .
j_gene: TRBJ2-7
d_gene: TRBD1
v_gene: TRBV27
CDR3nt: TGTGCCAGCAGTTCCAGGACAGGGGGCGAGCAGTACTTC
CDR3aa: CASSSRTGGEQYF

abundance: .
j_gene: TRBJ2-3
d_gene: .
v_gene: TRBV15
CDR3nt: TGTGCCACCAGCAGAGAACAGGGGACCGGGACTGGTTATACGCAGTATTTT
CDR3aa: CATSREQGTGTGYTQYF

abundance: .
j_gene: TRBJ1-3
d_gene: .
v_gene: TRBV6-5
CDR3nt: TGTGCCAGCAGCTACTCTCCGAGCTCTGGAAACACCATATATTTT
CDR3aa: CASSYSPSSGNTIYF

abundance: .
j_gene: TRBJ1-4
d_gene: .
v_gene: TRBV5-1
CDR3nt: TGCGCCAGCAACTCCGGACTTTCGGGTGAAAAACTGTTTTTT
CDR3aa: CASNSGLSGEKLFF

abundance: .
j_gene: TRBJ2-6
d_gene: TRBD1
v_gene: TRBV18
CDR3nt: TGTGCCAGCTCAGCGCTGGGACAGTCGGGTGGGGCCAACGTCCTGACTTTC
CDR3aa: CASSALGQSGGANVLTF

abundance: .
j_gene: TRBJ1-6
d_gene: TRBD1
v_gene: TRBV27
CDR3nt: TGTGCCAGCAGTTTATCGGGGACAGTTTTATATTCACCCCTCCACTTT
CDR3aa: CASSLSGTVLYSPLHF

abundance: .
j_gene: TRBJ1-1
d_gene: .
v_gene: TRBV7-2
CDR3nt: TGTGCCAGCAGCTTTAGGAACACTGAAGCTTTCTTT
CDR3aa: CASSFRNTEAFF

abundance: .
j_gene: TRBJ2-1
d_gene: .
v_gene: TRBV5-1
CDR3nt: TGCGCCAGCAGCCTACTCGGGGCCTACAATGAGCAGTTCTTC
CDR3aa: CASSLLGAYNEQFF

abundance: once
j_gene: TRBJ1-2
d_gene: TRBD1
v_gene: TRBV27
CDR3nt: TGTGCCAGCAGTTTATCACAGGGGCAATATGGCTACACCTTC
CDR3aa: CASSLSQGQYGYTF

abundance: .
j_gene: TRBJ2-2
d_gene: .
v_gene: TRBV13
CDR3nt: TGTGCCAGCAGCTTAGCGACAGTCTCGAACACCGGGGAGCTGTTTTTT
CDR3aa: CASSLATVSNTGELFF

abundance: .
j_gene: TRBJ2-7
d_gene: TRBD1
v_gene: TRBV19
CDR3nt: TGTGCCAGTAGTACCAAGGGACAGTTATACGAGCAGTACTTC
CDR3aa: CASSTKGQLYEQYF

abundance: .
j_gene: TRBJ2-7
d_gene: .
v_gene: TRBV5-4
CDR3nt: TGTGCCAGCAGCTTAAGTGGCAGGGGTGCTTACGAGCAGTACTTC
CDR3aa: CASSLSGRGAYEQYF

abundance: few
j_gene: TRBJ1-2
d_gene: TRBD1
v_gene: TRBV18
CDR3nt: TGTGCCAGCTCACCAGGGACAGACTATGGCTACACCTTC
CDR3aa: CASSPGTDYGYTF

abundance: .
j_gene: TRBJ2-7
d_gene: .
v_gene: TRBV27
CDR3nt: TGTGCCAGCAGTTTATCGGGCCGATGGGAGCAGTACTTC
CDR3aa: CASSLSGRWEQYF

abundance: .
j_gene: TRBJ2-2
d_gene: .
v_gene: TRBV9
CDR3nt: TGTGCCAGCTCCACTGGCGGGGCCGGGGAGCTGTTTTTT
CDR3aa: CASSTGGAGELFF

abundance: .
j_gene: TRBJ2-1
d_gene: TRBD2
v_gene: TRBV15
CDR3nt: TGTGCCACCAGCAGCTTAAGCGGGAGTCTAGATGAGCAGTTCTTC
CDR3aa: CATSSLSGSLDEQFF

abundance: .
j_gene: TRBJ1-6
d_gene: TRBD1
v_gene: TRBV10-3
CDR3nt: TGTGCCATTACCCTGGACAGGAAAGAAGGTTCACCCCTCCACTTT
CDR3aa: CAITLDRKEGSPLHF

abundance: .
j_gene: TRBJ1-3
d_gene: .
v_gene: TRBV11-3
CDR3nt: TGTGCCAGCAGCCAGGGACTGTCTGGAAACACCATATATTTT
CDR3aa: CASSQGLSGNTIYF

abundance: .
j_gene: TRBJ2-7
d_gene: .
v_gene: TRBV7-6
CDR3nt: TGTGCCAGCAGTCAGGACTGGGCGCACTCCTACGAGCAGTACTTC
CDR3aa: CASSQDWAHSYEQYF

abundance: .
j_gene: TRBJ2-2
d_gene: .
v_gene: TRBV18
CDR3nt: TGTGCCAGCTCACCCCTGATCGGCACCGGGGAGCTGTTTTTT
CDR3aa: CASSPLIGTGELFF

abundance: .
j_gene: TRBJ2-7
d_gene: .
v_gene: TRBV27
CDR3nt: TGTGCCAGCAGTCTCGGGACTCTCTCCTACGAGCAGTACTTC
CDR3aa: CASSLGTLSYEQYF

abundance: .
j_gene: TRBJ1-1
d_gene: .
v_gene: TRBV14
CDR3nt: TGTGCCAGCAGCCAAGATGGCGGGGGGGTCGCCACTGAAGCTTTCTTT
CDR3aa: CASSQDGGGVATEAFF

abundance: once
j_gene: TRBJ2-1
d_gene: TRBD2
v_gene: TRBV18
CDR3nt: TGTGCCAGCTCACTGAGCGGGAGGCCTAACAATGAGCAGTTCTTC
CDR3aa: CASSLSGRPNNEQFF

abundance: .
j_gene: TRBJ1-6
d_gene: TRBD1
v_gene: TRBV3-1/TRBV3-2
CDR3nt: TGTGCCAGCAGCCAAGTACAGGGGAATTCACCCCTCCACTTT
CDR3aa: CASSQVQGNSPLHF

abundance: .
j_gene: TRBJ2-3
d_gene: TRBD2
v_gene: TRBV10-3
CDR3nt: TGTGCCACGAAAGGGGCTAGCGGGACTAGCACAGATACGCAGTATTTT
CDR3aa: CATKGASGTSTDTQYF